Below are 5 T cell receptor beta chains sequenced from a single sample in a study of identical twins. One entry per CDR3 protein, called by TCRdb with MiXCR from the 5' RACE reads. This table has over 600,000 distinct CDR3 sequences, approximately 21% appearing once. These data also formed part of another study, on T cells expressing NK-cell markers.

Material: PBMCs. The origin of the receptors is a woman aged 18-35 years in good health.

This clonotype was counted many times. The rearrangement uses TRBV6-5 and TRBJ2-2; the match to TRBD1 covers 7 bases. The CDR3 is 15 residues long. Unmatched junction bases numbered 2, after V lost 4 bases and J lost 0 bases. The germline V gene has CDR1 MNHEY and CDR2 SVGAGI. This chain's CDR3 is CASSSGTANTGELFF. The DNA for the CDR3 is TGTGCCAGCAGTTCCGGGACAGCGAACACCGGGGAGCTGTTTTTT.

V and J are TRBV12-3 or TRBV12-4 and TRBJ2-2, with a weak D call TRBD2 (7 bases). The CDR3 extends over 16 amino acids. Trimming removed 0 bases from V and 6 bases from J, with 14 bases in between. The CDR3 is CASSLASGGEAGELFF. In nucleotides, the CDR3 is TGTGCCAGCAGTTTAGCCTCGGGGGGCGAAGCCGGGGAGCTGTTTTTT.

At least ten counts were recorded for this clonotype. The chain combines TRBV20-1 with TRBJ2-1; 8 bases map to TRBD1. CDR1 and CDR2 (germline): DFQATT, SNEGSKA (reference sequence). V shed 6 bases, J shed 6 bases, and the junction held 13 bases outside the gene matches. The length of the CDR3 is 15 residues. The CDR3 sequence: CSARVPGQGVNEQFF. CDR3 DNA: TGCAGTGCCCGAGTCCCCGGACAGGGAGTCAATGAGCAGTTCTTC.

This chain links TRBV4-1 with TRBJ1-1; no clear D. V lost 1 base and J 9 bases, leaving 6 bases between the germline ends. CDR1 and CDR2 from the germline V gene are MGHRA and YSYEKL. This CDR3 is 11 amino acids long. CDR3 sequence (DNA): TGCGCCAGCAGCCAAGGCAGTCAAGCTTTCTTT. Amino acid sequence: CASSQGSQAFF.

The V call is TRBV5-1, the J call TRBJ2-1, with D unclear. V was clipped by 3 bases and J by 9 bases, with 10 bases between them. Germline loops: CDR1 SGHRS, CDR2 YFSETQ. This CDR3 region has 12 residues. DNA of the CDR3: TGCGCCAGCAGCTCGAGTCAGTTTGAGCAGTTCTTC. It specifies CASSSSQFEQFF. The complete variable domain, with remaining parts taken from reference TRBV5-1 and TRBJ2-1, reads KAGVTQTPRYLIKTRGQQVTLSCSPISGHRSVSWYQQTPGQGLQFLFEYFSETQRNKGNFPGRFSGRQFSNSRSEMNVSTLELGDSALYLCASSSSQFEQFFGPGTRLTVL.